The 6 T cell receptor beta chains below all came from one sample that was sequenced in a study of CD8+ T cells in alopecia areata. Sequencing relied on a cDNA template that was reverse transcribed from extracted RNA. Assay: immunoSEQ multiplex PCR; the TCRdb copy retains only in-frame clones and omits some. The table records under 85,000 clones, about half of them present only once. Sequencing was performed on CD8+ T cells sorted from blood, taken at week 0. The source is a human donor with alopecia areata.

This clone was detected many times. The chain is built from TRBV6-1 and TRBJ2-5; TRBD2 agrees at 11 bases. The V gene's germline CDR1 is MNHNS and CDR2 SASEGT. With 8 bases clipped from V and 4 bases from J, the junction kept 9 bases outside the gene matches. CDR3 length: 15 residues. The CDR3 region has the DNA TGTGCCAGCTTAGTCGTAGCGGGAGGGGGAGAGACCCAGTACTTC. Translation gives CASLVVAGGGETQYF.

This clone occurred once. The genes are TRBV18 and TRBJ2-5; 9 nucleotides line up with TRBD2. The CDR3 consists of 15 residues. V was pared by 2 bases and J by 3 bases, with 4 bases of the junction left unmatched. In germline, CDR1 is KGHSH, CDR2 LQKENI. The CDR3, as DNA: TGTGCCAGCTCACCAAGGACTAGCGACAAAGAGACCCAGTACTTC. Protein product: CASSPRTSDKETQYF.

This clone was seen a handful of times. The chain uses TRBV11-2 and TRBJ2-5; D gene unclear. The V and J ends lost 4 bases and 3 bases respectively, with 6 bases between them. This CDR3 has 12 amino acids. Germline values: CDR1 SGHAT, CDR2 FQNNGV. The CDR3 nucleotides are TGTGCCAGCAGCTCGGCGGAAGAGACCCAGTACTTC. This encodes CASSSAEETQYF.

The rearrangement uses TRBV29-1 and TRBJ2-3; 7 bases map to TRBD2. In germline, CDR1 is SQVTM, CDR2 ANQGSEA. The CDR3 totals 13 residues. J was trimmed by 3 bases and V by 7 bases; bases with no gene match: 7. For the CDR3, the DNA is TGCAGCGCCTCTATGGGGGGGACAGATACGCAGTATTTT. Its translation is CSASMGGTDTQYF.

The gene calls are TRBV7-9 and TRBJ2-7; TRBD2 matches at 7 bases. CDR3 length: 14 residues. Germline lookup yields CDR1 SEHNR and CDR2 FQNEAQ (reference sequence). Germline trimming cut 1 base from V and 5 bases from J; bases unmatched to any gene: 5. CDR3 coding DNA: TGTGCCAGCAGCTTAGGTACTAGCGCCCACGAGCAGTACTTC. It codes for CASSLGTSAHEQYF. Supplemented by reference TRBV7-9 and TRBJ2-7, the full variable domain reads DTGVSQNPRHKITKRGQNVTFRCDPISEHNRLYWYRQTLGQGPEFLTYFQNEAQLEKSRLLSDRFSAERPKGSFSTLEIQRTEQGDSAMYLCASSLGTSAHEQYFGPGTRLTVT.

CDR3 in DNA: TGCGCCAGCAGCTTGGACAGGGGCAAAGTCACAGATACGCAGTATTTT. This translates into CASSLDRGKVTDTQYF. The chain carries TRBV5-1 and TRBJ2-3, with 7 bases matching TRBD1. Germline V gene sequence: CDR1 SGHRS, CDR2 YFSETQ. The CDR3 has 16 residues. Trimming at V came to 0 bases and at J to 2 bases, leaving 6 bases not matched to a gene.